The 17 T cell receptor beta chains presented below share a single source sample, sequenced in a study of human T cells and chemical hapten exposure. TCRdb re-analysed the RACE reads in MiXCR, keeping a single row per CDR3 protein. Of 200,000 to 300,000 distinct CDR3 sequences listed, about 8.1% are singletons. Time point defined: pre-sensitization, week 0. Treatment described: therapeutic diphenylcyclopropenone sensitization with weekly scalp DPC. The starting material was whole blood, obtained in connection with sensitization to the hapten diphenylcyclopropenone (DPC). The receptor set was obtained from a middle-aged woman with alopecia areata. Some clones in this sample may be carry-over from other donors' samples.

The chain is built from TRBV25-1 and TRBJ1-4, with 9 bases aligning to TRBD1. V lost 3 bases, J lost 3 bases, and 11 bases stayed unmatched. The CDR3 covers 18 residues. Germline V gene lookup returns CDR1 MGHDK and CDR2 SYGVNS. CDR3: CASSEGDRAPWSNEKLFF. In nucleotides, the CDR3 is TGTGCCAGCAGTGAGGGGGACAGGGCCCCTTGGTCTAATGAAAAACTGTTTTTT. The complete variable domain, with remaining parts taken from reference TRBV25-1 and TRBJ1-4, reads EADIYQTPRYLVIGTGKKITLECSQTMGHDKMYWYQQDPGMELHLIHYSYGVNSTEKGDLSSESTVSRIRTEHFPLTLESARPSHTSQYLCASSEGDRAPWSNEKLFFGSGTQLSVL.

This clonotype has only a few counts. The CDR3 region has the DNA TGCAGTGCTAAGGGCACTTACAATGAGCAGTTCTTC. Its translation is CSAKGTYNEQFF. V is TRBV20-1 and J is TRBJ2-1; D is undetermined. Trimming removed 4 bases from V and 4 bases from J, with 8 bases in between. CDR1 DFQATT and CDR2 SNEGSKA come from the germline V gene (reference sequence). The CDR3 spans 12 residues.

The chain has TRBV11-1 and TRBJ2-3, with no clear D. Trimming shortened V by 5 bases and J by 0 bases, and 6 bases separated the two germline ends. CDR3 length: 13 amino acids. The germline CDR1 and CDR2 sequences are SGHAT and FQDESV (reference sequence). The CDR3 nucleotides are TGTGCCAGCAGCCCCTATAGCACAGATACGCAGTATTTT. Translating it yields CASSPYSTDTQYF.

This clonotype has just a few counts. The chain carries TRBV11-2 and TRBJ2-3, with 10 bases that match TRBD1. Germline values: CDR1 SGHAT, CDR2 FQNNGV. This CDR3 contains 15 residues. The ends lost 1 base at V and 6 bases at J; junction bases unmatched: 4. The CDR3 DNA follows: TGTGCCAGCAGCTTAGGACAGGGGGCAGGGGATACGCAGTATTTT. Encoded protein: CASSLGQGAGDTQYF.

The genes are TRBV6-2 or TRBV6-3 and TRBJ2-7; weak D call: TRBD1 (6 bases). This CDR3 region has 13 residues. Germline lookup yields CDR1 MNHEY and CDR2 SVGEGT. V lost 11 bases and J 2 bases, leaving 16 bases between the germline ends. The CDR3 sequence: CAVNLGGAYEQYF. The CDR3 DNA reads as TGTGCCGTAAATCTAGGGGGAGCCTACGAGCAGTACTTC.

This clonotype was seen a handful of times. The CDR3 is CASSESVAKNIQYF. In DNA form, the CDR3 reads TGTGCCAGCAGTGAGTCCGTAGCCAAAAACATTCAGTACTTC. V is TRBV2 and J is TRBJ2-4; D remains ambiguous. The CDR3 is made up of 14 amino acids. CDR1 and CDR2 from the germline V gene are SNHLY and FYNNEI. V lost 3 bases to trimming and J lost 0 bases, with 6 bases between them.

This clonotype was recorded a few times. J is TRBJ2-2 and V is TRBV28; D may be TRBD2 (5 bases). Germline values: CDR1 MDHEN, CDR2 SYDVKM. The CDR3 covers 13 residues. Between the trimmed V and J ends, which lost 6 bases and 6 bases, there was a span of 11 bases. CDR3 in DNA: TGTGCCAGCAGGGAGCGGCGGGCCGGGGAGCTGTTTTTT. Its protein product is CASRERRAGELFF.

The table lists this clonotype with a few counts. The chain employs TRBV27 and TRBJ2-1; D possibly corresponds to TRBD2 (5 bases). The CDR3 runs to 17 residues. V lost 5 bases and J 0 bases, leaving 17 bases between the germline ends. Germline-derived CDR1 and CDR2 are MNHEY and SMNVEV (reference sequence). CDR3 bases: TGTGCCAGCAGTCCCGAGGTTGACTACACCTCCTACAATGAGCAGTTCTTC. Amino acids: CASSPEVDYTSYNEQFF.

This rearrangement joins TRBV20-1 to TRBJ2-1; the match to TRBD2 covers 9 bases. Germline CDR1 and CDR2: DFQATT and SNEGSKA (reference sequence). CDR3 length: 17 amino acids. Germline trimming cut 2 bases from V and 1 base from J; bases unmatched to any gene: 9. For the CDR3, the DNA is TGCAGTGCTAGATCAGATAGCGGGAGTGTGTCCTACAATGAGCAGTTCTTC. Translated: CSARSDSGSVSYNEQFF.

In its sample, this clonotype was seen many times. The chain recombines TRBV4-2 with TRBJ1-1; D uncertain. Germline CDR1 LGHNA, CDR2 YNFKEQ. The CDR3 spans 15 residues. Trimming cost V 3 bases and J 1 base, with 12 bases left between them. The CDR3 region has the DNA TGTGCCAGCAGCCACTCCCCCCGGGAGAACACTGAAGCTTTCTTT. Translation: CASSHSPRENTEAFF.

This clonotype showed up many times. This rearrangement joins TRBV7-9 to TRBJ1-6; D remains unclear. Germline V lookup: CDR1 SEHNR, CDR2 FQNEAQ (reference sequence). The CDR3 spans 12 residues. V lost 5 bases, J lost 9 bases, and 8 bases lay in between. The CDR3 loop is CASSLALSPLHF. In DNA, the CDR3 is TGTGCCAGCAGCCTGGCCCTTTCACCCCTCCACTTT. The whole variable domain, filled in from reference TRBV7-9 and TRBJ1-6, reads DTGVSQNPRHKITKRGQNVTFRCDPISEHNRLYWYRQTLGQGPEFLTYFQNEAQLEKSRLLSDRFSAERPKGSFSTLEIQRTEQGDSAMYLCASSLALSPLHFGNGTRLTVT.

The table lists this clonotype with a few counts. The chain combines TRBV12-3 or TRBV12-4 with TRBJ1-2; TRBD1 is a possible D gene (5 bases). The CDR3 runs to 14 residues. Trimming pared 5 bases from V and 4 bases from J, leaving 14 bases between. The CDR3 DNA reads TGTGCCAGCAGTCCTAGGACAAACCCCTATGGCTACACCTTC. It encodes CASSPRTNPYGYTF.

J is TRBJ2-2 and V is TRBV9, with D maybe TRBD1 (6 bases). Germline V lookup: CDR1 SGDLS, CDR2 YYNGEE. CDR3 size: 16 residues. Trimming pared 7 bases from V and 0 bases from J, leaving 16 bases between. The CDR3 DNA follows: TGTGCCAGCGGACGAACAGGGACGGCGAACACCGGGGAGCTGTTTTTT. This sequence encodes CASGRTGTANTGELFF. The variable domain in full, with the rest retrieved from reference TRBV9 and TRBJ2-2, is DSGVTQTPKHLITATGQRVTLRCSPRSGDLSVYWYQQSLDQGLQFLIQYYNGEERAKGNILERFSAQQFPDLHSELNLSSLELGDSALYFCASGRTGTANTGELFFGEGSRLTVL.

The chain joins TRBV2 to TRBJ2-2, with D perhaps matching TRBD2 (5 bases). Germline V lookup: CDR1 SNHLY, CDR2 FYNNEI. This CDR3 has 14 amino acids. V was clipped by 1 base and J by 4 bases, with 7 bases between them. CDR3 sequence reads: CASSEGSVTGELFF. The CDR3 DNA is TGTGCCAGCAGTGAAGGTAGCGTCACCGGGGAGCTGTTTTTT.

This clonotype was observed a few times. The J gene is TRBJ2-3, the V gene TRBV7-9; possibly TRBD2 for D (5 bases). CDR1 and CDR2 from the germline V gene are SEHNR and FQNEAQ (reference sequence). V was clipped by 2 bases and J by 0 bases, with 9 bases between them. The CDR3 spans 15 residues. CDR3 protein: CASSLRRGSTDTQYF. The CDR3 region has the DNA TGTGCCAGCAGCTTACGCCGGGGAAGCACAGATACGCAGTATTTT.

This clonotype was picked up many times. The rearrangement uses TRBV6-5 and TRBJ2-3; D is ambiguous. V was trimmed by 0 bases and J by 4 bases, leaving 8 bases between them. There are 14 residues in the CDR3. The germline V gene encodes CDR1 MNHEY and CDR2 SVGAGI. The CDR3 region has the DNA TGTGCCAGCAGTTACTCGATCTTTGCAGATACGCAGTATTTT. This sequence encodes CASSYSIFADTQYF.

The table lists this clonotype with a few counts. The chain recombines TRBV29-1 with TRBJ1-1; TRBD1 aligns across 11 bases. Germline lookup yields CDR1 SQVTM and CDR2 ANQGSEA. Losses at the gene ends were 3 bases for V and 10 bases for J; bases not matched to a gene: 13. CDR3 length equals 15 residues. CDR3 region: CSVDRLGGQGAPAFF. The CDR3 DNA is TGCAGCGTTGATCGGCTGGGCGGACAGGGGGCTCCAGCTTTCTTT.